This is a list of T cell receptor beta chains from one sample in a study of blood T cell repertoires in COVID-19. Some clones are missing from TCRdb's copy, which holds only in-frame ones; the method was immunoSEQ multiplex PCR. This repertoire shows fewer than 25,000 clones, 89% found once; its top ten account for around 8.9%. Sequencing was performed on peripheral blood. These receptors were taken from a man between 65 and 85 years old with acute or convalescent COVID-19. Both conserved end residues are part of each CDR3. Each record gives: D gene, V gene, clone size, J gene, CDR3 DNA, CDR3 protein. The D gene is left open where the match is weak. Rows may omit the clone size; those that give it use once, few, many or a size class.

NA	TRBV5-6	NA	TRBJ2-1	TGTGCCAGCAGCCCCGGGTCGCCGTTTTCCTACAATGAGCAGTTCTTC	CASSPGSPFSYNEQFF
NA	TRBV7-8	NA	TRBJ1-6	TGTGCCAGCAGCCCATTGGGCAGGGCTGCACTGGCATCACCCCTCCACTTT	CASSPLGRAALASPLHF
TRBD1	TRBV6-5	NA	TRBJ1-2	TGTGCCACTCAGACAGGGCTCTATGGCTACACCTTC	CATQTGLYGYTF
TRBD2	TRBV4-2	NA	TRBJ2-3	TGTGCCAGCAGCCAAGATAGCGGGAGCGCAGATACGCAGTATTTT	CASSQDSGSADTQYF
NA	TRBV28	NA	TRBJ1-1	TGTGCCAGCAGTTACGGACAGACTGAAGCTTTCTTT	CASSYGQTEAFF
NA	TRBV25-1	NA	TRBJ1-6	TGTGCCAGCAGTGAAGTCGTTGGAACTAACAGGGAGGGATCACCCCTCCACTTT	CASSEVVGTNREGSPLHF
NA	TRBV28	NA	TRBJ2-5	TGTGCCAGCAGTTTAAGTCGGGGGGCCCAAGAGACCCAGTACTTC	CASSLSRGAQETQYF
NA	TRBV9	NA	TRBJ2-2	TGTGCCAGCAGCGTAGCTATGAGCGGGAACACCGGGGAGCTGTTTTTT	CASSVAMSGNTGELFF
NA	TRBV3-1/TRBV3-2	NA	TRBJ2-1	TGTGCCAGCAGCCAAGGGAATAGCGGCAATGAGCAGTTCTTC	CASSQGNSGNEQFF
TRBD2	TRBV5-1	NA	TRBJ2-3	TGCGCCAGCAGCGATCGCAGAACTAGCGGCCTTAGCACAGATACGCAGTATTTT	CASSDRRTSGLSTDTQYF
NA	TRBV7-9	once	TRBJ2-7	TGTGCCAGCAGCTTAGGTGCGGATACGATCTACGAGCAGTACTTC	CASSLGADTIYEQYF
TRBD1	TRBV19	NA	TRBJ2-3	TGTGCCAGTAGTACACAGGGGTTTGTTAATATGGGAAGCACAGATACGCAGTATTTT	CASSTQGFVNMGSTDTQYF
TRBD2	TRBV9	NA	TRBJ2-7	TGTGCCAGCAGCTTTTCTAGCGGCCTCTCCTACGAGCAGTACTTC	CASSFSSGLSYEQYF
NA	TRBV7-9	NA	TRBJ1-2	TGTGCCAGCAGCCCCGGGGGGGGCGCGGGCGGCTACACCTTC	CASSPGGGAGGYTF
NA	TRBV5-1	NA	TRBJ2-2	TGCGCCAGCAGCCCCGGACAGACAAACACCGGGGAGCTGTTTTTT	CASSPGQTNTGELFF
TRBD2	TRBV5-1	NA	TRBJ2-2	TGCGCCAGCAGCTTGTTGGGAGGGACTGTGAACACCGGGGAGCTGTTTTTT	CASSLLGGTVNTGELFF
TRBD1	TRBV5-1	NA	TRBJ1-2	TGCGCCAGCAGCGGATTACAGGGGAGTGGCTACACCTTC	CASSGLQGSGYTF
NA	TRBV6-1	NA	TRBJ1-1	TGTGCCAGCAGTGAAGTTCACCTTTGGACAGAGAACACTGAAGCTTTCTTT	CASSEVHLWTENTEAFF
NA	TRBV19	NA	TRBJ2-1	TGTGCCAGTAGTATTAGCGAAAACAATGAGCAGTTCTTC	CASSISENNEQFF
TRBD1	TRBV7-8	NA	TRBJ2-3	TGTGCCAGCAGCAATGGACAGGGAACAGATACGCAGTATTTT	CASSNGQGTDTQYF
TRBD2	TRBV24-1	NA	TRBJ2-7	TGTGCCACCAGTGATCCGGGACTAGCGTACGAGCAGTACTTC	CATSDPGLAYEQYF
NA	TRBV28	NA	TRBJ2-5	TGTGCCAGCAGAAGAGAAGAGACCCAGTACTTC	CASRREETQYF
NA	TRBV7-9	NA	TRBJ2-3	TGTGCTACCCGCCAAAGCCCCGTGGGCACAGATACGCAGTATTTT	CATRQSPVGTDTQYF
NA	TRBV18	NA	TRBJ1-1	TGTGCCAGCTCACCAACAGGGCAGATTAACACTGAAGCTTTCTTT	CASSPTGQINTEAFF
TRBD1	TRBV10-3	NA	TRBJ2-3	TGTGCCATCACCCCGGGACAGGGTAGCACAGATACGCAGTATTTT	CAITPGQGSTDTQYF
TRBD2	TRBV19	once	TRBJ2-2	TGTGCCAGTAGGACTAGCGGGTGGGCCGGGGAGCTGTTTTTT	CASRTSGWAGELFF
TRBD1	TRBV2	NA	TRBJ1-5	TGTGCCAGCAGTGCCGTAAACAGGGGGAATCAGCCCCAGCATTTT	CASSAVNRGNQPQHF
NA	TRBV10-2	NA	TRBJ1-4	TGCGCCAGCACCCTAGACGGGGCAACTAATGAAAAACTGTTTTTT	CASTLDGATNEKLFF
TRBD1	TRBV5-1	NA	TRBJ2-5	TGCGCCAGCAGCTTGGAGGGACAGTTTATGGAGACCCAGTACTTC	CASSLEGQFMETQYF
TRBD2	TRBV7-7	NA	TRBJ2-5	TGTGCTAGCAGCTTAGCGGGAGGTATCGGAGAGACCCAGTACTTC	CASSLAGGIGETQYF
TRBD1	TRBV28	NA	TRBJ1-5	TGTGCCAGCAGACTCTTCAACAGGGGAGACAATCAGCCCCAGCATTTT	CASRLFNRGDNQPQHF
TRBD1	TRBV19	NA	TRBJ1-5	TGTGCCAGTAGAGGACAGGGGGCAAATCAGCCCCAGCATTTT	CASRGQGANQPQHF
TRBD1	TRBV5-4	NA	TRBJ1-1	TGTGCCAGCAGCCCCGGACAGGTCGGAACTGAAGCTTTCTTT	CASSPGQVGTEAFF
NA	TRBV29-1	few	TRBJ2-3	TGCAGCGTTGAAGATTTCTCGGGAGAGGGTACAGATACGCAGTATTTT	CSVEDFSGEGTDTQYF
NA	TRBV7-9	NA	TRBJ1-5	TGTGCCAGCAGCCTCACGGCAGGGGACCAGCCCCAGCATTTT	CASSLTAGDQPQHF
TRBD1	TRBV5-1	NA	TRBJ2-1	TGCGCCAGCAGCCGGGACGGGCAGGGGGATGAGCAGTTCTTC	CASSRDGQGDEQFF
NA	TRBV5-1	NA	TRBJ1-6	TGCGCCAGCCTCCCGGGGGGAGCACCCCTCCACTTT	CASLPGGAPLHF
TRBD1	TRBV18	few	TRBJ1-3	TGTGCCAGCTCACCGGGGACAGTGGGAAACACCATATATTTT	CASSPGTVGNTIYF
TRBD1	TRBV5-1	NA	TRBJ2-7	TGCGCCAGCAGCTTGTGGGCCGGACAGGGTGACGAGCAGTACTTC	CASSLWAGQGDEQYF
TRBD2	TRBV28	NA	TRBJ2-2	TGTGCCAGCAGCTATCCCAGCGGGGGGGCCCGAAGCGGGGAGCTGTTTTTT	CASSYPSGGARSGELFF
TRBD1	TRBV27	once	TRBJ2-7	TGTGCCAGCAGTTTCTTGGACAGGGGAGGCGAGCAGTACTTC	CASSFLDRGGEQYF